This TCR beta chain was retrieved from a study of shared clonotypes between healthy human individuals. CD45RO-negative, CCR7-positively selected cells formed the naive CD8 fraction, excluding terminally differentiated effector memory CD45RA+ cells. Germline CDR1 reads SGHTA; CDR2 reads FQGNSA. The CDR3 has 13 residues. Trimming cost V 5 bases and J 9 bases, with 16 bases left between them. The assay was immunoSEQ multiplex PCR, and TCRdb's table has in-frame clones only and misses some. The sample lists approximately 1.9 million clones, 90% to 95% occurring once. The sequenced sample was naive CD8+ T cells from PBMCs. This TCR was sampled from a man aged 18 to 35 in good health. Some clones in this sample may be carry-over from other donors' samples. The chain recombines TRBV7-2 with TRBJ1-2; TRBD1 is a possible D gene (5 bases). The CDR3 DNA reads TGTGCCAGCAGCATAACAGGAAGCCAGAGCTACACCTTC. Encoded protein: CASSITGSQSYTF.